One and the same sample provided the 17 T cell receptor beta chains below, sequenced in a study of blood T cell repertoires in COVID-19. The table came from immunoSEQ multiplex PCR; TCRdb's copy has only in-frame clones and leaves some out. Of 90,000 to 100,000 clones in the sample, approximately 88% are singletons; the top ten hold roughly 2.5%. Sequencing was carried out using peripheral blood. These receptors originate from a man aged 45-60 years with COVID-19, enrolled during active disease.

V usage is TRBV29-1 and J usage is TRBJ2-3; 10 bases map to TRBD2. The length of the CDR3 is 15 residues. From germline, CDR1 is SQVTM and CDR2 ANQGSEA. With 4 bases clipped from V and 2 bases from J, the junction kept 6 bases outside the gene matches. The CDR3 DNA reads TGCAGCGTTGGAAGGACTAGCGGCTCCACAGATACGCAGTATTTT. This sequence encodes CSVGRTSGSTDTQYF.

The chain links TRBV11-2 to TRBJ2-5, with 9 bases that match TRBD1. The germline V gene encodes CDR1 SGHAT and CDR2 FQNNGV. This CDR3 is 17 amino acids long. The junction had 16 bases not matched to a gene; V was cut back by 5 bases and J by 6 bases. DNA for the CDR3: TGTGCCAGCAGCCAACTTCCCGGGACAGGGAATAGACAGACCCAGTACTTC. This encodes CASSQLPGTGNRQTQYF.

The chain recombines TRBV11-1 with TRBJ1-4, with D possibly matching TRBD1 (6 bases). CDR1 and CDR2 (germline): SGHAT, FQDESV (reference sequence). With 7 bases removed from V and 7 bases from J, the gap between germline ends came to 22 bases. CDR3 length equals 16 residues. This chain's CDR3 is CASTQGRGGSAEKLFF. CDR3 coding DNA: TGTGCCAGCACCCAAGGGCGCGGGGGCAGCGCTGAAAAACTGTTTTTT.

The chain recombines TRBV18 with TRBJ1-2; 10 bases agree with TRBD1. V trimming: 5 bases; J trimming: 6 bases; junction bases outside the gene matches: 3. The CDR3 spans 13 residues. Looked up from germline, CDR1 is KGHSH and CDR2 is LQKENI. The CDR3, as DNA: TGTGCCAGCTCAACCGGGACAGGGGATGGCTACACCTTC. It is translated as CASSTGTGDGYTF.

The chain uses TRBV6-1 and TRBJ2-3, with 10 positions matching TRBD2. V lost 6 bases, J lost 0 bases, and 15 bases stayed unmatched. Germline V lookup: CDR1 MNHNS, CDR2 SASEGT. The CDR3 has 19 residues. The CDR3 here is CASREYQRGGLLSTDTQYF. In nucleotides, the CDR3 is TGTGCCAGCAGAGAATATCAGCGGGGGGGCCTTTTGAGCACAGATACGCAGTATTTT.

This clone was found once. The chain links TRBV27 to TRBJ2-1; the match to TRBD2 covers 9 bases. With V trimmed by 6 bases and J by 0 bases, 6 bases remained unmatched. The CDR3 loop spans 16 amino acids. Germline V lookup: CDR1 MNHEY, CDR2 SMNVEV (reference sequence). The CDR3 coding sequence is TGTGCCAGCAGGGCAACGACTAGCGGCTCCTACAATGAGCAGTTCTTC. Its translation is CASRATTSGSYNEQFF.

Note on this clone: Distinct nucleotide sequences in the sample also encode this CDR3. The V and J genes are TRBV27 and TRBJ1-5, with TRBD1 matching 8 bases. Germline V gives CDR1 MNHEY, CDR2 SMNVEV (reference sequence). V shed 3 bases, J shed 2 bases, and the junction held 0 bases outside the gene matches. The CDR3 is made up of 14 amino acids. The CDR3 is CASSLGQGNQPQHF. CDR3 bases: TGTGCCAGCAGTTTGGGACAGGGCAATCAGCCCCAGCATTTT.

The genes are TRBV11-2 and TRBJ2-2; TRBD1 matches 8 bases. V trimming: 5 bases; J trimming: 4 bases; junction bases outside the gene matches: 3. Germline CDR1 and CDR2: SGHAT and FQNNGV. This CDR3 region has 14 residues. CDR3 sequence: CASSTDRGTGELFF. The CDR3 DNA is TGTGCCAGCAGCACCGACAGGGGCACCGGGGAGCTGTTTTTT. Filled out from reference TRBV11-2 and TRBJ2-2, the complete variable domain reads EAGVAQSPRYKIIEKRQSVAFWCNPISGHATLYWYQQILGQGPKLLIQFQNNGVVDDSQLPKDRFSAERLKGVDSTLKIQPAKLEDSAVYLCASSTDRGTGELFFGEGSRLTVL.

The chain uses TRBV3-1 (or the pseudogene TRBV3-2) and TRBJ2-1; TRBD2 might be the D (6 bases). Germline V gives CDR1 LGHDT, CDR2 YNNKEL (reference sequence). Trimming shortened V by 4 bases and J by 0 bases, and 10 bases separated the two germline ends. The CDR3 has 15 residues. CDR3 sequence reads: CASSLRGSSYNEQFF. The CDR3 DNA reads TGTGCCAGCAGCCTACGGGGGAGCTCCTACAATGAGCAGTTCTTC.

The V gene is TRBV6-6, the J gene TRBJ1-3; no clear D. The V end was cut by 0 bases, the J end by 0 bases, with 9 bases between. This CDR3 spans 16 amino acids. Germline V lookup: CDR1 MNHNY, CDR2 SVGAGI (reference sequence). The CDR3 DNA sequence: TGTGCCAGCAGTTACTCGAACAGTCACTCTGGAAACACCATATATTTT. It specifies CASSYSNSHSGNTIYF.

The chain carries TRBV4-1 and TRBJ2-7, with 7 bases matching TRBD2. Looked up from germline, CDR1 is MGHRA and CDR2 is YSYEKL. The CDR3 has 15 amino acids. Trimming at V came to 0 bases and at J to 7 bases, leaving 9 bases not matched to a gene. The CDR3 coding sequence is TGCGCCAGCAGCCAAGATCAGGCCAGCGGGGTAGAGCAGTACTTC. Residues: CASSQDQASGVEQYF.

This clone was observed once. The chain employs TRBV30 and TRBJ2-3, with TRBD2 identical over 9 bases. This CDR3 region has 14 residues. Per the germline V gene, CDR1 is GTSNPN and CDR2 is SVGIG (reference sequence). Trimming at V came to 4 bases and at J to 2 bases, leaving 4 bases not matched to a gene. In DNA form, the CDR3 reads TGTGCCTGGACTAGCGGGGATCTCACAGATACGCAGTATTTT. It encodes CAWTSGDLTDTQYF.

This clone was found once. The chain carries TRBV28 and TRBJ1-5; D not resolved. V lost 3 bases to trimming and J lost 2 bases, with 8 bases between them. This CDR3 spans 14 amino acids. The germline V gene encodes CDR1 MDHEN and CDR2 SYDVKM. CDR3 in amino acids: CASSFEIRNQPQHF. DNA of the CDR3: TGTGCCAGCAGTTTTGAGATACGCAATCAGCCCCAGCATTTT.

The chain employs TRBV9 and TRBJ2-7, with TRBD1 identical over 8 bases. V dropped 4 bases and J dropped 1; count of bases not matched to a gene: 10. Germline lookup yields CDR1 SGDLS and CDR2 YYNGEE. This CDR3 has 16 amino acids. The CDR3: CASSPRQGAVSYEQYF. CDR3 bases: TGTGCCAGCAGCCCCCGGCAGGGGGCCGTTTCCTACGAGCAGTACTTC.

The chain couples TRBV6-5 to TRBJ1-1, with no clear D. Trimming removed 11 bases from V and 0 bases from J, with 13 bases in between. Germline values: CDR1 MNHEY, CDR2 SVGAGI. The CDR3 totals 13 residues. The CDR3 sequence: CASSVEMNTEAFF. CDR3 DNA: TGTGCCTCCTCGGTGGAGATGAACACTGAAGCTTTCTTT.

The genes are TRBV19 and TRBJ1-5; D is unresolved. This CDR3 is 15 amino acids long. V gave up 3 bases and J gave up 9 bases, with 18 bases separating them. Looked up from germline, CDR1 is LNHDA and CDR2 is SQIVND (reference sequence). Here the CDR3 reads CASSMIWQALGPQHF. In DNA form, the CDR3 reads TGTGCCAGTAGTATGATCTGGCAGGCCCTTGGGCCCCAGCATTTT.

The J gene is TRBJ2-7, the V gene TRBV6-1, with 11 positions matching TRBD1. CDR3 length: 16 amino acids. CDR1 is MNHNS, CDR2 SASEGT, per germline. Unmatched junction bases numbered 5, after V lost 3 bases and J lost 1 base. The CDR3 DNA reads TGTGCCAGCAGTGATAGGACAGGGGGCCTGTCCTACGAGCAGTACTTC. It translates to CASSDRTGGLSYEQYF.